These 27 T cell receptor beta chains came from one sample sequenced in a study of blood T cell repertoires in COVID-19. The protocol was immunoSEQ multiplex PCR, while the TCRdb copy is restricted to in-frame clones and leaves out a portion. The table lists some 300,000 clones, more than 75% of them singletons, with 1% in the top ten. The specimen was PBMCs or T cells enriched from blood (not recorded which). These receptors originate from a woman aged 25-40 years who had recovered from COVID-19.

The rearrangement uses TRBV13 and TRBJ2-1, with 11 bases that match TRBD1. Per germline, CDR1 PRHDT and CDR2 FYEKMQ (reference sequence). Trimming removed 3 bases from V and 7 bases from J; junction bases left unmatched: 5. The CDR3 spans 15 residues. The CDR3 bases are TGTGCCAGCAGCTTGGACAGGGGGCTGATGAATGAGCAGTTCTTC. This codes for CASSLDRGLMNEQFF.

The J gene is TRBJ2-2, the V gene TRBV6-6; maybe TRBD1 (6 bases). In germline, CDR1 is MNHNY, CDR2 SVGAGI (reference sequence). V gave up 5 bases and J gave up 7 bases, with 11 bases separating them. This CDR3 comprises 13 residues. The CDR3 loop reads CASSQQGFGELFF. The CDR3 region has the DNA TGTGCCAGCAGTCAGCAGGGGTTCGGGGAGCTGTTTTTT.

This clone was observed once. Mismatch with germline at one junction end may stem from a read error. The V and J genes are TRBV6-5 and TRBJ2-4; TRBD1 matches at 9 bases. This CDR3 region has 12 residues. Germline V CDR1 and CDR2: MNHEY, SVGAGI. CDR3 in DNA: TGTGCCAGCAGAGAGCATCGGGACAGGGCGAACTTC. Its protein product is CASREHRDRANF.

CDR3 coding DNA: TGTGCCAGGGGTACAGGACCTTATAATTCACCCCTCCACTTT. It codes for CARGTGPYNSPLHF. The rearrangement links TRBV6-4 to TRBJ1-6; D possibly corresponds to TRBD1 (5 bases). V was shortened by 9 bases and J by 4 bases, with 13 bases between the two germline ends. The CDR3 totals 14 residues. From germline, CDR1 is MRHNA and CDR2 SNTAGT.

The V call is TRBV2, the J call TRBJ1-2; a weak D match, TRBD1 (6 bases). The germline CDR1 and CDR2 sequences are SNHLY and FYNNEI. V lost 3 bases, J lost 6 bases, and 14 bases lay in between. CDR3 size: 14 residues. The DNA of the CDR3 is TGTGCCAGCAGTGAGAGGCAGGGGCAAAATGGCTACACCTTC. It codes for CASSERQGQNGYTF.

This chain connects TRBV6-5 to TRBJ1-3, with D possibly being TRBD1 (6 bases). CDR1 is MNHEY and CDR2 is SVGAGI in the germline V gene. CDR3 size: 14 residues. V gave up 9 bases and J gave up 0 bases, with 12 bases separating them. The CDR3 protein is CASIHRDSGNTIYF. The CDR3 nucleotides read TGTGCCAGTATACACAGGGACTCTGGAAACACCATATATTTT.

This chain joins TRBV3-1 (or the pseudogene TRBV3-2) and TRBJ1-2; TRBD1 agrees at 9 bases. Per germline, CDR1 LGHDT and CDR2 YNNKEL (reference sequence). Trimming cost V 5 bases and J 2 bases; bases outside gene matches: 15. The CDR3 consists of 18 residues. In DNA, the CDR3 is TGTGCCAGCAGCGGCGGGGGGACAGGGAGAGGGATAAACTATGGCTACACCTTC. Translation gives CASSGGGTGRGINYGYTF.

V usage is TRBV11-2 and J usage is TRBJ2-4, with TRBD1 matching over 7 bases. CDR3 length equals 15 residues. V was pared by 1 base and J by 15 bases, with 15 bases of the junction left unmatched. Germline CDR1 reads SGHAT; CDR2 reads FQNNGV. CDR3 DNA: TGTGCCAGCAGCTTAGCTCCTGTTCTGGGACAGTTGCCGTACTTC. Encoded protein: CASSLAPVLGQLPYF.

This chain links TRBV3-1 (or the pseudogene TRBV3-2) with TRBJ2-7, with 8 nucleotides matching TRBD1. The CDR3 is 14 amino acids. CDR1 LGHDT and CDR2 YNNKEL come from the germline V gene (reference sequence). V trimming: 4 bases; J trimming: 5 bases; junction bases outside the gene matches: 7. The CDR3 bases are TGTGCCAGCAGCCCCTTCGACAGGGGCCACGAGCAGTACTTC. Translation: CASSPFDRGHEQYF.

This chain connects TRBV15 to TRBJ2-5; D gene unclear. This CDR3 is 13 amino acids long. The germline V and J ends were trimmed by 2 bases and 0 bases, with 4 bases remaining between them. Germline V CDR1 and CDR2: LNHNV, YYDKDF (reference sequence). In DNA, the CDR3 is TGTGCCACCAGCAGACTATACCAAGAGACCCAGTACTTC. It translates to CATSRLYQETQYF.

The genes are TRBV7-9 and TRBJ1-1, with 9 bases that match TRBD1. The germline V gene has CDR1 SEHNR and CDR2 FQNEAQ (reference sequence). V trimming: 5 bases; J trimming: 5 bases; junction bases outside the gene matches: 6. The CDR3 is 14 amino acids. Here the CDR3 DNA reads TGTGCCAGCAGCGCGACAGGGGGATGGACTGAAGCTTTCTTT. This translates into CASSATGGWTEAFF.

This clone was seen a single time. This chain links TRBV9 with TRBJ1-2, with 7 bases matching TRBD1. CDR1 and CDR2 (germline): SGDLS, YYNGEE. J was trimmed by 5 bases and V by 2 bases; bases with no gene match: 15. There are 17 residues in the CDR3. The CDR3: CASSVSGTAWNDYGYTF. The CDR3 coding sequence is TGTGCCAGCAGCGTTTCCGGGACAGCGTGGAATGATTATGGCTACACCTTC. The whole variable domain, remainder taken from reference TRBV9 and TRBJ1-2, is DSGVTQTPKHLITATGQRVTLRCSPRSGDLSVYWYQQSLDQGLQFLIQYYNGEERAKGNILERFSAQQFPDLHSELNLSSLELGDSALYFCASSVSGTAWNDYGYTFGSGTRLTVV.

This rearrangement joins TRBV28 to TRBJ1-2, with 7 bases identical to TRBD1. CDR1 and CDR2 (germline): MDHEN, SYDVKM. V trimming: 3 bases; J trimming: 3 bases; junction bases outside the gene matches: 16. The CDR3 extends over 18 amino acids. The CDR3 DNA reads as TGTGCCAGCAGTTTTGCCCTCTATGGCAGGGGGGAATACTATGGCTACACCTTC. Protein sequence: CASSFALYGRGEYYGYTF.

The genes are TRBV7-2 and TRBJ1-1; D gene ambiguous. In germline, CDR1 is SGHTA, CDR2 FQGNSA. The germline V and J ends were trimmed by 2 bases and 1 base, with 14 bases remaining between them. CDR3 length: 16 residues. CDR3 protein: CASSLIRRSPNTEAFF. The CDR3 nucleotides read TGTGCCAGCAGCTTAATTCGTAGGAGTCCGAACACTGAAGCTTTCTTT.

The V call is TRBV7-2, the J call TRBJ1-5; D is possibly TRBD1 (6 bases). Per germline, CDR1 SGHTA and CDR2 FQGNSA. This CDR3 has 14 amino acids. The V end was cut by 0 bases, the J end by 7 bases, with 10 bases between. CDR3 protein: CASSLAPQGQPQHF. DNA of the CDR3: TGTGCCAGCAGCTTAGCCCCCCAGGGGCAGCCCCAGCATTTT.

The chain uses TRBV5-1 and TRBJ2-5; TRBD1 agrees at 10 bases. The length of the CDR3 is 14 residues. The V gene's germline CDR1 is SGHRS and CDR2 YFSETQ. V trimming: 3 bases; J trimming: 2 bases; junction bases outside the gene matches: 1. The CDR3 is CASSSGQGQETQYF. The CDR3 nucleotides read TGCGCCAGCAGCTCGGGACAGGGGCAAGAGACCCAGTACTTC.

In this sample, this clone turned up a few times. The DNA for the CDR3 is TGTGCCAGCAGCCCCTCACAGGGGTTTGGCAATCAGCCCCAGCATTTT. Translating it yields CASSPSQGFGNQPQHF. The rearrangement links TRBV16 to TRBJ1-5; 7 positions match TRBD1. This CDR3 contains 16 residues. V lost 4 bases to trimming and J lost 2 bases; unmatched junction nucleotides: 8. From germline, CDR1 is KGHSY and CDR2 FQNENV.

The chain employs TRBV5-5 and TRBJ2-6; no reliable D call. Germline V gives CDR1 SGHKS, CDR2 YYEKEE (reference sequence). Trimming shortened V by 2 bases and J by 1 base, and 4 bases separated the two germline ends. This CDR3 has 14 residues. This CDR3 reads CASSFRSGANVLTF. The CDR3 bases are TGTGCCAGCAGCTTTAGATCTGGGGCCAACGTCCTGACTTTC.

In its sample, this clone was seen a few times. J is TRBJ2-1 and V is TRBV9, with TRBD1 matching over 9 bases. Germline V gene data show CDR1 as SGDLS and CDR2 as YYNGEE. Trimming cost V 2 bases and J 4 bases; bases outside gene matches: 4. The CDR3 has 15 amino acids. The DNA for the CDR3 is TGTGCCAGCAGCGTTGGACAGGGGCGGTACAATGAGCAGTTCTTC. Translating it yields CASSVGQGRYNEQFF.

A single count supports this clone. The V call is TRBV28, the J call TRBJ2-1; TRBD1 agrees at 9 bases. J was trimmed by 2 bases and V by 5 bases; bases with no gene match: 4. Germline V CDR1 and CDR2: MDHEN, SYDVKM. The CDR3 covers 15 residues. CDR3 amino acids: CASSPRDRAYNEQFF. As DNA, the CDR3 is TGTGCCAGCAGTCCCCGGGACAGGGCCTACAATGAGCAGTTCTTC. Filled out from reference TRBV28 and TRBJ2-1, the complete variable domain reads DVKVTQSSRYLVKRTGEKVFLECVQDMDHENMFWYRQDPGLGLRLIYFSYDVKMKEKGDIPEGYSVSREKKERFSLILESASTNQTSMYLCASSPRDRAYNEQFFGPGTRLTVL.

The chain couples TRBV2 to TRBJ1-5; TRBD1 agrees at 8 bases. V dropped 6 bases and J dropped 4; count of bases not matched to a gene: 14. Per germline, CDR1 SNHLY and CDR2 FYNNEI. The CDR3 sequence is 17 residues long. The CDR3 DNA is TGTGCCAGCAGCCGCAAACCGACAGGGGTTATGAATCAGCCCCAGCATTTT. Translated: CASSRKPTGVMNQPQHF.

The CDR3 DNA follows: TGTGCCAGCAGCCGAGACAGATTGAACACTGAAGCTTTCTTT. Translated, it gives CASSRDRLNTEAFF. V usage is TRBV28 and J usage is TRBJ1-1; TRBD1 is a possible D gene (5 bases). Deletions cut 6 bases from V and 0 bases from J, with 11 bases between. CDR1 MDHEN and CDR2 SYDVKM come from the germline V gene. The CDR3 is 14 residues long. The full variable domain, rest sourced from reference TRBV28 and TRBJ1-1, is DVKVTQSSRYLVKRTGEKVFLECVQDMDHENMFWYRQDPGLGLRLIYFSYDVKMKEKGDIPEGYSVSREKKERFSLILESASTNQTSMYLCASSRDRLNTEAFFGQGTRLTVV.

The chain is built from TRBV4-1 and TRBJ2-2, with a weak D call TRBD1 (5 bases). V lost 10 bases, J lost 0 bases, and 12 bases lay in between. Germline V CDR1 and CDR2: MGHRA, YSYEKL. The CDR3 runs 14 residues. CDR3 in DNA: TGCGCCACCTCAGACAGATCGAACACCGGGGAGCTGTTTTTT. This codes for CATSDRSNTGELFF.

The rearrangement links TRBV5-1 to TRBJ2-5, with 7 positions matching TRBD1. With V trimmed by 2 bases and J by 3 bases, 1 base remained unmatched. CDR3 length equals 13 residues. CDR1 is SGHRS, CDR2 YFSETQ, per germline. The CDR3 sequence is CASSLDREETQYF. CDR3 bases: TGCGCCAGCAGCTTAGACAGGGAAGAGACCCAGTACTTC.

This clone was counted at least ten times. The gene calls are TRBV9 and TRBJ1-1, with TRBD1 matching 8 bases. CDR1 SGDLS and CDR2 YYNGEE come from the germline V gene. The trim removed 4 bases at V and 10 bases at J, leaving 12 bases unmatched. This CDR3 is 14 amino acids long. The CDR3 coding sequence is TGTGCCAGCAGCCCCCAACTTGGACAGGGAGGAGCTTTCTTT. Amino acid sequence: CASSPQLGQGGAFF.

The chain has TRBV27 and TRBJ2-7, with D possibly matching TRBD2 (7 bases). CDR3 length equals 13 residues. Germline V gene lookup returns CDR1 MNHEY and CDR2 SMNVEV (reference sequence). The V gene lost 10 bases and the J gene lost 3 bases, with 16 bases spanning the gap. The CDR3 DNA reads as TGTGCCACCCGAGGGGGAGGGGGCTACGAGCAGTACTTC. Protein product: CATRGGGGYEQYF.

The V call is TRBV28, the J call TRBJ2-4; possibly TRBD1 for D (7 bases). This CDR3 comprises 14 residues. The V end lost 7 bases, the J end lost 8 bases, and 18 bases lay between the germline ends. The germline CDR1 and CDR2 sequences are MDHEN and SYDVKM. CDR3 amino acids: CASIPPSRGDIQYF. DNA of the CDR3: TGTGCCAGCATTCCACCGAGCAGGGGGGACATTCAGTACTTC.